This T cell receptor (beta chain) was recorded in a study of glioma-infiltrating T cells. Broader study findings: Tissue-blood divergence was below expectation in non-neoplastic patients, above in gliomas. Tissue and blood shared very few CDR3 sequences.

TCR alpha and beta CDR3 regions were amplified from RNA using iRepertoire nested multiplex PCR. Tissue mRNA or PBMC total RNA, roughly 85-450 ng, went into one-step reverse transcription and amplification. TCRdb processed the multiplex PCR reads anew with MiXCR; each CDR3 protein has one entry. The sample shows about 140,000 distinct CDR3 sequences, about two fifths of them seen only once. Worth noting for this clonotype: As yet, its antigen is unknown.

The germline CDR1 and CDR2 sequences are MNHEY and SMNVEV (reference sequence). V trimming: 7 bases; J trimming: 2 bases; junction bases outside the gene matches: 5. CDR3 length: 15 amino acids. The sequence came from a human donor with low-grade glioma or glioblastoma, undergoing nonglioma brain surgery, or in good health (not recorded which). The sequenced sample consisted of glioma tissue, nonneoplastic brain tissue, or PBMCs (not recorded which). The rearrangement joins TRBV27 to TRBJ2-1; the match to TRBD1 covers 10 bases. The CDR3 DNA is TGTGCCAGCACCCAAGGGACAGGGGCCTACAATGAGCAGTTCTTC. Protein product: CASTQGTGAYNEQFF.